This TCR beta chain was identified during a study of cytotoxic CD8 clonotypes in ibrutinib-treated CLL. Study-wide findings and caveats: Clonality increased with ibrutinib response but returned toward baseline at progression. With treatment, public clonotypes, which were uncommon, either contracted or remained stable.

This clone was observed a few times. What it recognizes is unknown. Germline CDR1 reads LNHDA; CDR2 reads SQIVND (reference sequence). The CDR3 spans 16 residues. Unmatched junction bases numbered 9, after V lost 1 base and J lost 4 bases. Deep sequencing aimed at 1 in 200,000 to 1 in 1 million T cells' resolution. The repertoire was sequenced with immunoSEQ multiplex PCR; TCRdb's copy has only in-frame clones and lacks some. The sample has more than 200,000 clones, 70% seen once; the top ten hold about 16%. This clonotype was sampled from a human donor with chronic lymphocytic leukemia. This sequence joins TRBV19 and TRBJ2-5, with 7 bases matching TRBD1. The sequenced sample was PBMCs, obtained after 24 months of ibrutinib treatment. The CDR3 bases are TGTGCCAGTAGTATAGTGAGGAGACAGGGTACAGAGACCCAGTACTTC. It translates to CASSIVRRQGTETQYF.